This TCR beta chain appears in the sequencing data of a study of molecular identifiers for immune sequencing clone quantification. Study findings and constraints: Beyond 20 RNA copies, clones held over 99% of effector molecules, compared with under 1% in naive cells.

The V gene lost 0 bases and the J gene lost 0 bases, with 10 bases spanning the gap. The CDR3 runs to 16 residues. Per germline, CDR1 SEHNR and CDR2 FQNEAQ (reference sequence). Each CDR3 protein gets one entry after TCRdb re-called the PCR reads with MiXCR. The sample consists of tens of thousands of distinct CDR3 sequences, around 19% of them appearing once. This clonotype was observed at least ten times. What it binds is unknown. The sample was naive CD8+ T cells from blood, with Jurkat cell RNA spiked in. Indicated subset: FACS-sorted CD8+CD4-CCR7+CD45RA+ naive T cells. This TCR was sampled from a human donor in good health. Some libraries in this study had Jurkat cell RNA spiked in. The J gene is TRBJ2-3, the V gene TRBV7-9; possible D gene TRBD2, 6 bases. CDR3 sequence reads: CASSLASGTSTDTQYF. For the CDR3, the DNA is TGTGCCAGCAGCTTAGCGTCCGGGACTAGCACAGATACGCAGTATTTT.